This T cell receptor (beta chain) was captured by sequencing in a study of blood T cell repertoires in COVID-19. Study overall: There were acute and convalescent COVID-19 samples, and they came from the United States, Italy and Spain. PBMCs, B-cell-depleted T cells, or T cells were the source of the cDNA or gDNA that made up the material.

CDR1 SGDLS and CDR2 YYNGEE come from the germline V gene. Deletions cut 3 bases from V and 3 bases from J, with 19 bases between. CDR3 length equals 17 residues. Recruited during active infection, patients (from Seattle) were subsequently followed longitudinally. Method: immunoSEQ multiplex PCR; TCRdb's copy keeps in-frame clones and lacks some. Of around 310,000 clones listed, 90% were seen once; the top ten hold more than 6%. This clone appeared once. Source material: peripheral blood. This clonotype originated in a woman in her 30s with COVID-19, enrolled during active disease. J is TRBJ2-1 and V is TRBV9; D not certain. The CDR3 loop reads CASSAYRDQNIYNEQFF. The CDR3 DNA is TGTGCCAGCAGCGCCTACAGAGACCAGAACATCTACAATGAGCAGTTCTTC.